A single sample is the source of the 8 T cell receptor beta chains below, sequenced in a study of T-cell reconstitution after alpha-beta-depleted transplantation in children. Library preparation (for TCRbeta) was performed with unique molecular identifiers. TCRdb independently ran MiXCR on the PCR reads; one entry per CDR3 protein. Here the sample spans approximately 520,000 distinct CDR3 sequences, roughly 10% being singletons. The sequencing used PBMCs, mostly from graft donor cells, collected 180 days after TCRalphabeta/CD19-depleted stem cell transplant. These receptors came from a female patient aged 2 to 10 who had a stem cell transplant for aplastic anemia, so the T cells may come from the graft donor.

In its sample, this clonotype was seen a few times. This chain joins TRBV28 and TRBJ2-3; 12 nucleotides line up with TRBD1. In germline, CDR1 is MDHEN, CDR2 SYDVKM. The CDR3 spans 15 residues. V was pared by 3 bases and J by 7 bases, with 5 bases of the junction left unmatched. CDR3 loop: CASSLDGTGGNTQYF. CDR3 DNA sequence: TGTGCCAGCAGTTTGGACGGGACAGGGGGCAATACGCAGTATTTT.

The V gene is TRBV2, the J gene TRBJ1-5, with TRBD1 matching over 7 bases. The CDR3 loop spans 16 amino acids. V lost 3 bases and J lost 1; bases outside the gene matches: 6. CDR1 is SNHLY, CDR2 FYNNEI, per germline. The CDR3 sequence: CASSDRGLLSNQPQHF. The CDR3 DNA reads as TGTGCCAGCAGTGACAGGGGGTTGTTGAGCAATCAGCCCCAGCATTTT.

The V call is TRBV4-1, the J call TRBJ2-4; TRBD2 matches 7 bases. J gave up 7 bases and V 1 base, and 10 bases lay outside the gene matches. CDR3 size: 16 residues. From germline, CDR1 is MGHRA and CDR2 YSYEKL. The CDR3 DNA reads as TGCGCCAGCAGCCAAGCGGACTCCGGGGGGTGGAACATTCAGTACTTC. Protein product: CASSQADSGGWNIQYF.

This chain links TRBV4-3 with TRBJ2-3, with TRBD2 identical over 11 bases. Germline V gives CDR1 LGHNA, CDR2 YSLEER. The length of the CDR3 is 19 residues. The V gene end was trimmed by 4 bases and the J gene end by 3 bases; junction bases not matched to a gene: 15. Here the CDR3 reads CASSPRPSTSGIGTDTQYF. CDR3 DNA: TGCGCCAGCAGCCCACGCCCCTCGACTAGCGGGATTGGTACAGATACGCAGTATTTT.

This clonotype was observed many times. The V call is TRBV9, the J call TRBJ2-1; tentatively, D is TRBD2 (6 bases). CDR3 length: 17 residues. Germline lookup yields CDR1 SGDLS and CDR2 YYNGEE. Trimming left V 0 bases short and J 4 bases short, with 17 bases between. DNA for the CDR3: TGTGCCAGCAGCGTAGGGGCCGTAGCCGGGGGTTACAATGAGCAGTTCTTC. As protein: CASSVGAVAGGYNEQFF. Combining the CDR3 with reference TRBV9 and TRBJ2-1 gives the whole variable domain DSGVTQTPKHLITATGQRVTLRCSPRSGDLSVYWYQQSLDQGLQFLIQYYNGEERAKGNILERFSAQQFPDLHSELNLSSLELGDSALYFCASSVGAVAGGYNEQFFGPGTRLTVL.

The chain combines TRBV18 with TRBJ2-1; 10 bases align to TRBD1. Losses at the gene ends were 8 bases for V and 9 bases for J; bases not matched to a gene: 10. This CDR3 spans 14 amino acids. Germline V gives CDR1 KGHSH, CDR2 LQKENI. The CDR3 reads CASRSGTGDLEQFF. CDR3 DNA sequence: TGTGCCAGCCGCTCCGGGACAGGGGATCTTGAGCAGTTCTTC.

At least ten counts were recorded for this clonotype. The V and J genes are TRBV28 and TRBJ2-3, with D hard to call. Germline V CDR1 and CDR2: MDHEN, SYDVKM. The V end was cut by 2 bases, the J end by 1 base, with 10 bases between. The CDR3 loop spans 15 amino acids. In nucleotides, the CDR3 is TGTGCCAGCAGTTTAAAACCAACTGGCACAGATACGCAGTATTTT. Encoded protein: CASSLKPTGTDTQYF.

The table lists this clonotype with a few counts. The chain uses TRBV11-2 and TRBJ2-7, with 7 nucleotides matching TRBD2. V was pared by 5 bases and J by 0 bases, with 19 bases of the junction left unmatched. The CDR3 has 19 amino acids. CDR1 SGHAT and CDR2 FQNNGV come from the germline V gene. The CDR3 loop reads CASSEPFIPGTTISYEQYF. CDR3 nucleotide sequence: TGTGCCAGCAGCGAACCTTTTATCCCAGGGACTACCATCTCCTACGAGCAGTACTTC.